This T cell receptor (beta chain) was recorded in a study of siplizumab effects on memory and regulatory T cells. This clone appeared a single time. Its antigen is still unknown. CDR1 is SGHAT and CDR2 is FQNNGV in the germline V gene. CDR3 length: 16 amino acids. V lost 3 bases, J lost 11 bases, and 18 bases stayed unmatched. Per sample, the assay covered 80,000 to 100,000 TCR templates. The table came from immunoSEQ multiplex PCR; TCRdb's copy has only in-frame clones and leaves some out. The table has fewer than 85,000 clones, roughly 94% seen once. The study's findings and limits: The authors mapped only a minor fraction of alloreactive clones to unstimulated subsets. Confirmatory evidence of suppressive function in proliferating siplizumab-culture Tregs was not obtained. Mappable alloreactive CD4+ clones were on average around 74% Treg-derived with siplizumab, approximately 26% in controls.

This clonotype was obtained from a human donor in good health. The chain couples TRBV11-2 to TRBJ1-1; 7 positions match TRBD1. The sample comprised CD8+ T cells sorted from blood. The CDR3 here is CASSFPPPTGERPAFF. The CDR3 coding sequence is TGTGCCAGCAGCTTCCCGCCTCCTACAGGGGAACGCCCGGCTTTCTTT. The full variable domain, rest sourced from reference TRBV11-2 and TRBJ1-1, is EAGVAQSPRYKIIEKRQSVAFWCNPISGHATLYWYQQILGQGPKLLIQFQNNGVVDDSQLPKDRFSAERLKGVDSTLKIQPAKLEDSAVYLCASSFPPPTGERPAFFGQGTRLTVV.